This T cell receptor (beta chain) was obtained from a study of blood T cells in healthy people across ages. Whole-study results and caveats: Per million T cells, TCR beta diversity dropped roughly linearly as age increased. Higher diversity and more naive CD4+ cells were features of long-lived donors, compared to aged donors.

The people who gave samples were healthy Caucasians from Russia, aged about 6 to 95. The second PCR ran 7 to 11 cycles with a sample-barcoded 5' primer and J-beta primers. TCRdb reprocessed the 5' RACE reads with MiXCR, giving one entry per CDR3 protein. Of 660,000 or so distinct CDR3 sequences listed, roughly 53% were seen once; the top ten hold over 30%. With regard to this clonotype: The antigen is undetermined.

The source material was blood. The receptor was isolated from a man aged 55 to 70 in good health.

CDR3 sequence reads: CASSDRGDPKNIQYF. As DNA, the CDR3 is TGTGCCAGCAGTGACAGGGGGGACCCGAAAAACATTCAGTACTTC. The chain recombines TRBV6-1 with TRBJ2-4; D perhaps matches TRBD1 (7 bases). V lost 3 bases and J lost 4, with 13 bases in between. The germline V gene encodes CDR1 MNHNS and CDR2 SASEGT. This CDR3 region has 15 residues.